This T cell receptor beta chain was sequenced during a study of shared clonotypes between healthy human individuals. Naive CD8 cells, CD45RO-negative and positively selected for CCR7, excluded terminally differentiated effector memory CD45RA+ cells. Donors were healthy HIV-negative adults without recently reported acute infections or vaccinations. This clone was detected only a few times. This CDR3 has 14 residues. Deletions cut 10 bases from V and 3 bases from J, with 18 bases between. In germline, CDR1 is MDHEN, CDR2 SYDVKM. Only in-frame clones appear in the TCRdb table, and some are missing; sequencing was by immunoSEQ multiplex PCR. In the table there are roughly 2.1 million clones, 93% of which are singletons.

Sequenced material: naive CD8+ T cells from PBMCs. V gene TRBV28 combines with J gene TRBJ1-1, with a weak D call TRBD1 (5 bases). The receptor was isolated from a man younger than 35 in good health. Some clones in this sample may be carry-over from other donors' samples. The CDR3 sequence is CATSEGTVDTEAFF. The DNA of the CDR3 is TGTGCCACCTCGGAGGGGACGGTGGACACTGAAGCTTTCTTT.